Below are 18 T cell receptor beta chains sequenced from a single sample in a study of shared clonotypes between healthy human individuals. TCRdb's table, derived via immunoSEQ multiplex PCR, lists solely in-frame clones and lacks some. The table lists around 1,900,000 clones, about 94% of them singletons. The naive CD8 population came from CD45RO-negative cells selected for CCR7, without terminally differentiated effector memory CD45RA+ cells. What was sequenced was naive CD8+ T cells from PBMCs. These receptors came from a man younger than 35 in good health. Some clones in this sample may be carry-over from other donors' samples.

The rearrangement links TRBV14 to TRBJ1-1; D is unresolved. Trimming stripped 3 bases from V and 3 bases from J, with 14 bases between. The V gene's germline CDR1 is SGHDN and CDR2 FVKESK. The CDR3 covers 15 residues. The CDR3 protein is CASSHAKVEDTEAFF. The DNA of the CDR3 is TGTGCCAGCAGCCACGCGAAGGTGGAAGACACTGAAGCTTTCTTT.

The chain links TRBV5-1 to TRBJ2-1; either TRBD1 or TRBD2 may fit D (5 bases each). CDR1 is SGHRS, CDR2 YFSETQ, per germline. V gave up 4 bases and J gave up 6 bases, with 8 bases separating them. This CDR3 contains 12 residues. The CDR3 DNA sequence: TGCGCCAGCAGCGGGGGTACCAATGAGCAGTTCTTC. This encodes CASSGGTNEQFF.

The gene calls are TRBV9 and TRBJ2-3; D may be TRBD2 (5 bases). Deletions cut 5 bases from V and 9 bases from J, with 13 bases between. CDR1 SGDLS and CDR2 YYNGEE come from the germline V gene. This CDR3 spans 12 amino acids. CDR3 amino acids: CASSSRTGTQYF. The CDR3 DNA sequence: TGTGCCAGCAGTAGCCGAACGGGGACGCAGTATTTT.

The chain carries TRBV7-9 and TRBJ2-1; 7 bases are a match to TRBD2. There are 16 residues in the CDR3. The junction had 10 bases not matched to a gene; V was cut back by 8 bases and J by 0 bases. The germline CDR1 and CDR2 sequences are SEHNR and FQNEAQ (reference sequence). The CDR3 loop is CASLEAGGSSYNEQFF. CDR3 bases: TGTGCCAGCTTAGAGGCGGGCGGGAGCTCCTACAATGAGCAGTTCTTC.

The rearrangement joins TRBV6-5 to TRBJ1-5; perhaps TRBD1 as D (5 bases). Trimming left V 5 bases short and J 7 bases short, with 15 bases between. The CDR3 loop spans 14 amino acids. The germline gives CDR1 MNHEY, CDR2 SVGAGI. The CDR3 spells CASSAMGVGQPQHF. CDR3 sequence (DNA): TGTGCCAGCAGTGCAATGGGGGTGGGACAGCCCCAGCATTTT.

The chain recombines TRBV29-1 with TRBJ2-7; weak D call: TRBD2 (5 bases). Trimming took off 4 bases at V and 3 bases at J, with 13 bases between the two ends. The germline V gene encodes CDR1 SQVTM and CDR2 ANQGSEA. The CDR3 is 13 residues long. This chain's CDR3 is CSVVGGPGYEQYF. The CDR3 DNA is TGCAGCGTTGTGGGCGGGCCGGGCTACGAGCAGTACTTC.

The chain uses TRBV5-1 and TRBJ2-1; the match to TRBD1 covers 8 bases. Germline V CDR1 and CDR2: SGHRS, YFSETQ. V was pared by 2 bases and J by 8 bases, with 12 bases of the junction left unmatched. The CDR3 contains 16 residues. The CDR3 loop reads CASSFINRGSMDEQFF. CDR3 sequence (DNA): TGCGCCAGCAGCTTCATAAACAGGGGGTCTATGGATGAGCAGTTCTTC.

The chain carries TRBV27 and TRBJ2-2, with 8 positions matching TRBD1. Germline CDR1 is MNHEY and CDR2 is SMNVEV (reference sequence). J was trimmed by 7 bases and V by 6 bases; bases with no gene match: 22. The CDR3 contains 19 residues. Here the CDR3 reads CASSRWTGFLASNGGELFF. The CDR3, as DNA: TGTGCCAGCAGCCGTTGGACAGGGTTTCTTGCGTCGAATGGCGGGGAGCTGTTTTTT.

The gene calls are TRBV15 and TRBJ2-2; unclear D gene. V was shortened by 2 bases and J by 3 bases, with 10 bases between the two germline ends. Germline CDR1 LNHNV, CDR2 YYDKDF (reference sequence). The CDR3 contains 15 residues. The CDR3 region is CATSRYREYTGELFF. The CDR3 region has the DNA TGTGCCACCAGCAGATATAGGGAATACACCGGGGAGCTGTTTTTT.

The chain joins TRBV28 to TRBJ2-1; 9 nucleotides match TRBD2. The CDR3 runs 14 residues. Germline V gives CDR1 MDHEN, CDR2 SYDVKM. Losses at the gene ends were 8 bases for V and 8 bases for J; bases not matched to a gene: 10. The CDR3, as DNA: TGTGCCAGCGCTTGGCGGGAGGGCCGGTATGAGCAGTTCTTC. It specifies CASAWREGRYEQFF.

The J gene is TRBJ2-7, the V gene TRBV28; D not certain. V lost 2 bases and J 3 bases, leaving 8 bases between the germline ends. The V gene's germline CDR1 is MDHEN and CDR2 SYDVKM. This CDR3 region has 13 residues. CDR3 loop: CASSLPDGYEQYF. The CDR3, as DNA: TGTGCCAGCAGTTTACCGGACGGCTACGAGCAGTACTTC.

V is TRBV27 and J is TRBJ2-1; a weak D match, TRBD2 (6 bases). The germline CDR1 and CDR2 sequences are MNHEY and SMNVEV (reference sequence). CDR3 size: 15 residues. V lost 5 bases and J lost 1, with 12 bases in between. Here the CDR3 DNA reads TGTGCCAGCAGTGCGGGGTCATGGTCCTACAATGAGCAGTTCTTC. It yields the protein CASSAGSWSYNEQFF.

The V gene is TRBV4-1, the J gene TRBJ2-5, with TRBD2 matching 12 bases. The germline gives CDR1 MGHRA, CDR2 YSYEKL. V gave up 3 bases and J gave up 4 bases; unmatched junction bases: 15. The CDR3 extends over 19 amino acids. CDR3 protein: CASSHGLAGPLLGGETQYF. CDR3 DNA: TGCGCCAGCAGCCATGGACTAGCGGGACCCTTACTCGGCGGAGAGACCCAGTACTTC.

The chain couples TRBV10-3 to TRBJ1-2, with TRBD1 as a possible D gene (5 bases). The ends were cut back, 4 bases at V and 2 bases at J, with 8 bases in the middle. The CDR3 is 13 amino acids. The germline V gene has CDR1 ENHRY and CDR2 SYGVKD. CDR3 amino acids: CAISGRDNYGYTF. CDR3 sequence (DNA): TGTGCCATCAGTGGGCGGGACAACTATGGCTACACCTTC.

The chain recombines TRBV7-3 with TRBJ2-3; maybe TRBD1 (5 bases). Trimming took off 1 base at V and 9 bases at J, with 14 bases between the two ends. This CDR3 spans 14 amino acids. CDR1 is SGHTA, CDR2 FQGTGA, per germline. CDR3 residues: CASSLMKQGWTQYF. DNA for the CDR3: TGTGCCAGCAGCTTAATGAAGCAGGGTTGGACGCAGTATTTT. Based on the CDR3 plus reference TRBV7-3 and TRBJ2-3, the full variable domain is GAGVSQTPSNKVTEKGKYVELRCDPISGHTALYWYRQSLGQGPEFLIYFQGTGAADDSGLPNDRFFAVRPEGSVSTLKIQRTERGDSAVYLCASSLMKQGWTQYFGPGTRLTVL.

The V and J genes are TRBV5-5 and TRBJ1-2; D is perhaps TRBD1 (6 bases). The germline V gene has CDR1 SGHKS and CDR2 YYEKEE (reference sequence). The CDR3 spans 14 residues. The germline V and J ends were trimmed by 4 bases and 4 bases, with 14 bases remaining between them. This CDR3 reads CASSDSRGFYGYTF. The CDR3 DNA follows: TGTGCCAGCAGCGACTCCAGGGGTTTCTATGGCTACACCTTC.

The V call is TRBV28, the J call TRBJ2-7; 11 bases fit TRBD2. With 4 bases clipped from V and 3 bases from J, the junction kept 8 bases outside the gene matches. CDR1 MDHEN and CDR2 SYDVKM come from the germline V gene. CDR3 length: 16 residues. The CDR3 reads CASSSLAGGVSYEQYF. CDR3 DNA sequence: TGTGCCAGCAGTTCCCTAGCGGGGGGAGTTAGCTACGAGCAGTACTTC.

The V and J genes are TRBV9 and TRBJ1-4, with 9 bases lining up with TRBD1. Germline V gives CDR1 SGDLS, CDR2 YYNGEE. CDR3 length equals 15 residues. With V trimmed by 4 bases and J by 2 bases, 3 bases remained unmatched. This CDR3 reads CASSWTGATNEKLFF. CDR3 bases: TGTGCCAGCAGCTGGACAGGGGCTACTAATGAAAAACTGTTTTTT. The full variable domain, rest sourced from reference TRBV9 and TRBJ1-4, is DSGVTQTPKHLITATGQRVTLRCSPRSGDLSVYWYQQSLDQGLQFLIQYYNGEERAKGNILERFSAQQFPDLHSELNLSSLELGDSALYFCASSWTGATNEKLFFGSGTQLSVL.